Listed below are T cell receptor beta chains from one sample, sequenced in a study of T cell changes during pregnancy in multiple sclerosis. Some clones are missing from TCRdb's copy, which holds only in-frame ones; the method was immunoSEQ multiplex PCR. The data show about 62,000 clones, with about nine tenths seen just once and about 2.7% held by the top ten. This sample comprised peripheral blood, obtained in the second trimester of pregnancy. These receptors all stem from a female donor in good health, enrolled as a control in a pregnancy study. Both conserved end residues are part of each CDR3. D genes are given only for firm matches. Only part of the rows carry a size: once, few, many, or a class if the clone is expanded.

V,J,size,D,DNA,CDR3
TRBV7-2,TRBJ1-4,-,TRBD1,TGTGCCAGCAGCATCGACAGGGGTAATGAAAAACTGTTTTTT,CASSIDRGNEKLFF
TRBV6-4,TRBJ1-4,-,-,TGTGCCAGCAACCAACCGACAGCAACTAATGAAAAACTGTTTTTT,CASNQPTATNEKLFF
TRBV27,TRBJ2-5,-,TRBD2,TGTGCCAGCAGTTTGGCGGGAGGGCTAGAGACCCAGTACTTC,CASSLAGGLETQYF
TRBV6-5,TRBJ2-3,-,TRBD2,TGTGCCAGCAGTTACTACCGGGGGGGCCTAACAGATACGCAGTATTTT,CASSYYRGGLTDTQYF
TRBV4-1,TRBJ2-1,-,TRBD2,TGCGCCAGCAGCCAAGACCACTCTAGCGGGTTCAATGAGCAGTTCTTC,CASSQDHSSGFNEQFF
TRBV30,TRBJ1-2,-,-,TGTGCCTGGAGCCTACAGGGTACGAATGGCTACACCTTC,CAWSLQGTNGYTF
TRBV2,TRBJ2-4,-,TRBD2,TGTGCCAGCAGTGGCCAACTAGCGGTGAAAAACATTCAGTACTTC,CASSGQLAVKNIQYF
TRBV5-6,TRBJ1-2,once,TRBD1,TGTGCCAGCAGCTTCGGACAGGGAATCATTGGCTACACCTTC,CASSFGQGIIGYTF
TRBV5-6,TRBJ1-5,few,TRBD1,TGTGCCAGCACGCGGACAGGTGGCAATCAGCCCCAGCATTTT,CASTRTGGNQPQHF
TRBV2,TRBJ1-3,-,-,TGTGCCAGCGGACTCAGTCAAGGAGCCACCATATATTTT,CASGLSQGATIYF
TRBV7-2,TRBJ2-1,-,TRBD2,TGTGCCAGCAGCTTAATGCTTTCTAGCGGGGGCTACAATGAGCAGTTCTTC,CASSLMLSSGGYNEQFF
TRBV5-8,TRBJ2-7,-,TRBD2,TGTGCCAGCAGCCCGAGGACTAGCACCCTCTCCTACGAGCAGTACTTC,CASSPRTSTLSYEQYF
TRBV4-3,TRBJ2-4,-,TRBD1,TGCGCCAGCAGCCAAAGGGGGCAACGGAACATTCAGTACTTC,CASSQRGQRNIQYF
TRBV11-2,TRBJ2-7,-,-,TGTGCCAGCAGCTTGGGCTTTGAGCAGTACTTC,CASSLGFEQYF
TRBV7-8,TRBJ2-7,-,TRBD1,TGTGCCAGCAGCTTCGGGACAGTAGCCTACGAGCAGTACTTC,CASSFGTVAYEQYF
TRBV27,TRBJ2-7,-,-,TGTGCCAGCAGTTTAATAGGGGTGATCGGGAGTCCCTACGAGCAGTACTTC,CASSLIGVIGSPYEQYF
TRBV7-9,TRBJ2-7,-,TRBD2,TGTGCCAGCAGTTTAGGTAGCGGGGCGTCCTACGAGCAGTACTTC,CASSLGSGASYEQYF
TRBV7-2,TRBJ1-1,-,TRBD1,TGTGCCAGCAGCTTAGCACTCCGGGACAGGGCTTTCTTT,CASSLALRDRAFF
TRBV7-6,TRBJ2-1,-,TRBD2,TGTGCCAGCAGCCGTCGGGTGGGCCAAGGACTAGCGGGAGGCGCGAATGAGCAGTTCTTC,CASSRRVGQGLAGGANEQFF
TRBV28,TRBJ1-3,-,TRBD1,TGTGCCAGCGGACGGACAGGGACCTTATATTTT,CASGRTGTLYF
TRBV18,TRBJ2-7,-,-,TGTGCCAGCTCACCACCGCGTTCTGTTACCTACGAGCAGTACTTC,CASSPPRSVTYEQYF
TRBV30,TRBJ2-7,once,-,TGTGCCTGGAGTGGATCCCGCTACGAGCAGTACTTC,CAWSGSRYEQYF
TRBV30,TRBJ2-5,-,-,TGTGCCTGGAGTGTATCGGCGGTCCAAGAGACCCAGTACTTC,CAWSVSAVQETQYF
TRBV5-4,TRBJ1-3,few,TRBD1,TGTGCCAGCAGTTTTGACAGGGCTGGAAACACCATATATTTT,CASSFDRAGNTIYF
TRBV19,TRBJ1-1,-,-,TGTGCCAGTAGTACAGGGTCAGAGCAGTTCACTGAAGCTTTCTTT,CASSTGSEQFTEAFF
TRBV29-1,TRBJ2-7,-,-,TGCAGCGTACAGGGCCCATACGAGCAGTACTTC,CSVQGPYEQYF
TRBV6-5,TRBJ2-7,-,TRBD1,TGTGCCAGCAGCGCCGGGACAGGGTCCTACGAGCAGTACTTC,CASSAGTGSYEQYF
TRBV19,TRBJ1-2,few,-,TGTGCCAGTAGTACTTTGACAGCGAGAATCTATGGCTACACCTTC,CASSTLTARIYGYTF
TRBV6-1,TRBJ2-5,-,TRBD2,TGTGCCAGCAGCCGCCCGGGGGGAGCAGAGACCCAGTACTTC,CASSRPGGAETQYF
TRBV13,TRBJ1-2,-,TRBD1,TGTGCCAGCAGCTCCGGGACAGGGGGCGGGGATAACTATGGCTACACCTTC,CASSSGTGGGDNYGYTF
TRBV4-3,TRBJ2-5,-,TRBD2,TGCGCCAGCAGCCAAGATAGTCCGGGAGGGCCGGAGACCCAGTACTTC,CASSQDSPGGPETQYF
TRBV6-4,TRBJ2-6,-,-,TGTGCCAGCAAGAAGAGTTCTGGGGCCAACGTCCTGACTTTC,CASKKSSGANVLTF
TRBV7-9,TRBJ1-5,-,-,TGTGCCAGCAGCAATAGGGGCATCAATCAGCCCCAGCATTTT,CASSNRGINQPQHF